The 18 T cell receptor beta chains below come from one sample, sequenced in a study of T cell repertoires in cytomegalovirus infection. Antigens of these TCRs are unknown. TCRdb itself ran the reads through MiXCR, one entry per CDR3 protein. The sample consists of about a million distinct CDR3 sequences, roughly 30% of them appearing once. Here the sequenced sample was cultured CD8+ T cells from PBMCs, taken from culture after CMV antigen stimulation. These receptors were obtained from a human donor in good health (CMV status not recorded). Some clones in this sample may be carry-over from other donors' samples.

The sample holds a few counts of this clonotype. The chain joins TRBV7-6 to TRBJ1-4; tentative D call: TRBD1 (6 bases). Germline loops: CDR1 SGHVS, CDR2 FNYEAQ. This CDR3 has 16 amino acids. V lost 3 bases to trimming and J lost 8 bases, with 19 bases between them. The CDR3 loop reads CASSFRGRDGLEKLFF. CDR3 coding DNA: TGTGCCAGCAGCTTCCGGGGGCGAGATGGTTTGGAAAAACTGTTTTTT.

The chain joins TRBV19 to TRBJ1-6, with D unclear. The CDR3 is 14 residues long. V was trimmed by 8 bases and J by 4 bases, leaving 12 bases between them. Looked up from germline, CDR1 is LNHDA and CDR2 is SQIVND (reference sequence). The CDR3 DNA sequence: TGTGCCAGTCAGACCAATGATTATAATTCACCCCTCCACTTT. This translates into CASQTNDYNSPLHF. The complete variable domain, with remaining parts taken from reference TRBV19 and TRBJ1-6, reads DGGITQSPKYLFRKEGQNVTLSCEQNLNHDAMYWYRQDPGQGLRLIYYSQIVNDFQKGDIAEGYSVSREKKESFPLTVTSAQKNPTAFYLCASQTNDYNSPLHFGNGTRLTVT.

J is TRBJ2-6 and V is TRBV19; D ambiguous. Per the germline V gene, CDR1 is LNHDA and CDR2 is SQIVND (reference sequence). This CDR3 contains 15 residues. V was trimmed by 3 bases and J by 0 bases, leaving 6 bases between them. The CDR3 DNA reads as TGTGCCAGTAGTATCAGTAGCTCTGGGGCCAACGTCCTGACTTTC. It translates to CASSISSSGANVLTF.

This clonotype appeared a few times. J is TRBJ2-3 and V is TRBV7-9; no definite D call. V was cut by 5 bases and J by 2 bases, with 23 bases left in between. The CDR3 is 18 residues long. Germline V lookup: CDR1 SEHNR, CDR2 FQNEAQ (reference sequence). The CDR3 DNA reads TGTGCCAGCAGCCCCCTTGTCGGTGGGAACCTTTCCACAGATACGCAGTATTTT. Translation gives CASSPLVGGNLSTDTQYF. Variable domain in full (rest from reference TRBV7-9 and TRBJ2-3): DTGVSQNPRHKITKRGQNVTFRCDPISEHNRLYWYRQTLGQGPEFLTYFQNEAQLEKSRLLSDRFSAERPKGSFSTLEIQRTEQGDSAMYLCASSPLVGGNLSTDTQYFGPGTRLTVL.

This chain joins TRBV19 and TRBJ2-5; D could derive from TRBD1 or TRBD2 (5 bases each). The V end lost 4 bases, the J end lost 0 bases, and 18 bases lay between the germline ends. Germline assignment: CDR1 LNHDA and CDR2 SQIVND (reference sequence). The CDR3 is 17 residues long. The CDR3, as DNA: TGTGCCAGTAGTAACCGGGACGACTTCGCGTACCAAGAGACCCAGTACTTC. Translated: CASSNRDDFAYQETQYF. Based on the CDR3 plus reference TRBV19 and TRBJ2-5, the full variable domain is DGGITQSPKYLFRKEGQNVTLSCEQNLNHDAMYWYRQDPGQGLRLIYYSQIVNDFQKGDIAEGYSVSREKKESFPLTVTSAQKNPTAFYLCASSNRDDFAYQETQYFGPGTRLLVL.

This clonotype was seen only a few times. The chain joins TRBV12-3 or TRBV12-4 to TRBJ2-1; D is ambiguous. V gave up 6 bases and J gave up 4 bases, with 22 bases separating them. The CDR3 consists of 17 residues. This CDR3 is CASSPAVANPHYNEQFF. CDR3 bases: TGTGCCAGCAGCCCCGCGGTAGCTAACCCTCATTACAATGAGCAGTTCTTC.

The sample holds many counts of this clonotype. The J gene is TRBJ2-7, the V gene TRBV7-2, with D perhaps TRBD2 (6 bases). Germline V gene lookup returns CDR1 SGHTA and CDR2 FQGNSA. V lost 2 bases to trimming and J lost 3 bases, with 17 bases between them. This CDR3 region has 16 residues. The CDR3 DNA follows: TGTGCCAGCAGCTTAAATTCGGGACTGGAAGACTACGAGCAGTACTTC. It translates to CASSLNSGLEDYEQYF.

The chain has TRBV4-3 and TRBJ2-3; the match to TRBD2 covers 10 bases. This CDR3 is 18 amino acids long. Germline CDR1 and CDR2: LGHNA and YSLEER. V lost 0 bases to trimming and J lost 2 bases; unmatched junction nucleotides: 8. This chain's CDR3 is CASSQEALAGVITDTQYF. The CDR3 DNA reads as TGCGCCAGCAGCCAAGAGGCTCTAGCGGGGGTTATCACAGATACGCAGTATTTT.

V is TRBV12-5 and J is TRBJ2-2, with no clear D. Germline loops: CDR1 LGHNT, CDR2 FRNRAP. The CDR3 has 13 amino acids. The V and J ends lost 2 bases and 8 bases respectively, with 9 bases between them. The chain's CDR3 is CASGLSLVGELFF. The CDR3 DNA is TGTGCTAGTGGTTTGTCCCTAGTGGGGGAGCTGTTTTTT.

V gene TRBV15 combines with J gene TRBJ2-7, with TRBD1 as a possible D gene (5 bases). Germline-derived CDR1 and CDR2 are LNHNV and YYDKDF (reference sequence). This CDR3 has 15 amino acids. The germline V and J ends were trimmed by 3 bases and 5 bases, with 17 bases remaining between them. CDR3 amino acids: CATSSDKGSAHEQYF. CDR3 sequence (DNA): TGTGCCACCAGCAGCGATAAGGGGTCGGCTCACGAGCAGTACTTC.

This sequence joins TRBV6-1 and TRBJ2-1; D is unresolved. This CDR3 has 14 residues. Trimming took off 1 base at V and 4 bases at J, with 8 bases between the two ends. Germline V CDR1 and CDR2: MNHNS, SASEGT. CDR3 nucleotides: TGTGCCAGCAGTGAAGTTGACGGGTACAATGAGCAGTTCTTC. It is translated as CASSEVDGYNEQFF.

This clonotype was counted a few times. Here the CDR3 reads CASSARTSGKHNEQFF. In nucleotides, the CDR3 is TGTGCCAGCAGCGCAAGGACTAGCGGGAAACACAATGAGCAGTTCTTC. The V call is TRBV7-9, the J call TRBJ2-1, with 12 bases identical to TRBD2. The CDR3 consists of 16 residues. With 5 bases clipped from V and 5 bases from J, the junction kept 7 bases outside the gene matches. CDR1 SEHNR and CDR2 FQNEAQ come from the germline V gene (reference sequence).

The CDR3 region is CASSEALGEAYNEQFF. Written as DNA, the CDR3 is TGTGCCAGCAGTGAAGCGCTAGGGGAGGCCTACAATGAGCAGTTCTTC. The genes are TRBV2 and TRBJ2-1; possibly TRBD2 for D (6 bases). The V end lost 0 bases, the J end lost 2 bases, and 11 bases lay between the germline ends. The CDR3 length is 16 residues. The germline gives CDR1 SNHLY, CDR2 FYNNEI. Together with reference TRBV2 and TRBJ2-1, the CDR3 gives the full variable domain: EPEVTQTPSHQVTQMGQEVILRCVPISNHLYFYWYRQILGQKVEFLVSFYNNEISEKSEIFDDQFSVERPDGSNFTLKIRSTKLEDSAMYFCASSEALGEAYNEQFFGPGTRLTVL.

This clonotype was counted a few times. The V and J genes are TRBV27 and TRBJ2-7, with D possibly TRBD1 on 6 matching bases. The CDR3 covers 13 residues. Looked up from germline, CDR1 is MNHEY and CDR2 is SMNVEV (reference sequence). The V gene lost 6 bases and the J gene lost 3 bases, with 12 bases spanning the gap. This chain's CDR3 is CASRQGRNYEQYV. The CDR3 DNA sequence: TGTGCCAGCAGACAGGGAAGAAACTACGAGCAGTACGTC.

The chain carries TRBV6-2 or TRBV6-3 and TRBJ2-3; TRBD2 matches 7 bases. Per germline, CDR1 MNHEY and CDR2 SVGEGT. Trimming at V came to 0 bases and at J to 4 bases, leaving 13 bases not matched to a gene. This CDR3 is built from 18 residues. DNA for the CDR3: TGTGCCAGCAGTTACTCGAGTGGTTCGCGGGGGACTGCAGATACGCAGTATTTT. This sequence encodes CASSYSSGSRGTADTQYF.

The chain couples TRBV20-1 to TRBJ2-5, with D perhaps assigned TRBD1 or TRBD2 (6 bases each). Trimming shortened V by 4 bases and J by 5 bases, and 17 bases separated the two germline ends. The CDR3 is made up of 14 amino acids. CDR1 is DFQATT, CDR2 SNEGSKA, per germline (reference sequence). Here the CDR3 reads CSANLGGVGETQYF. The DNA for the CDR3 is TGCAGTGCTAATTTGGGGGGCGTAGGGGAGACCCAGTACTTC.

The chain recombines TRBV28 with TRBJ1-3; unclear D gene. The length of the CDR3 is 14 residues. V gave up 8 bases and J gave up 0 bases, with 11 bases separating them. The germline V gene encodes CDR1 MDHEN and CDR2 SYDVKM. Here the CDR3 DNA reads TGTGCCAGCCATTCAGCAGACTCTGGAAACACCATATATTTT. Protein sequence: CASHSADSGNTIYF.

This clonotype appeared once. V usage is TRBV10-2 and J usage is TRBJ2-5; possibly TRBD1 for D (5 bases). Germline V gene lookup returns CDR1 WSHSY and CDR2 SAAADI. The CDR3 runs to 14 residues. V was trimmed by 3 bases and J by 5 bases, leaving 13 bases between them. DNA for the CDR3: TGCGCCAGCAGTGATGGGGCAGTGGGTGAGACCCAGTACTTC. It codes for CASSDGAVGETQYF.